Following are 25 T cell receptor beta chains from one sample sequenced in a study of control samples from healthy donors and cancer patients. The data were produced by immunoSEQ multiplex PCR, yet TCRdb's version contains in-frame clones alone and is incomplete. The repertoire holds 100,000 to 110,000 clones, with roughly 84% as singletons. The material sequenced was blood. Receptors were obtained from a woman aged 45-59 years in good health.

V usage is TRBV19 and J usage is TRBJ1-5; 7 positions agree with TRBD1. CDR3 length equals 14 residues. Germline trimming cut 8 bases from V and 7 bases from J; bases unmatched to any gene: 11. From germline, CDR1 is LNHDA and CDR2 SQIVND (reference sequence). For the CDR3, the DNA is TGTGCCAGTCGGGACAGAACTTTTGGGCAGCCCCAGCATTTT. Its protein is CASRDRTFGQPQHF. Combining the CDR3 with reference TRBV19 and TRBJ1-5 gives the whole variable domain DGGITQSPKYLFRKEGQNVTLSCEQNLNHDAMYWYRQDPGQGLRLIYYSQIVNDFQKGDIAEGYSVSREKKESFPLTVTSAQKNPTAFYLCASRDRTFGQPQHFGDGTRLSIL.

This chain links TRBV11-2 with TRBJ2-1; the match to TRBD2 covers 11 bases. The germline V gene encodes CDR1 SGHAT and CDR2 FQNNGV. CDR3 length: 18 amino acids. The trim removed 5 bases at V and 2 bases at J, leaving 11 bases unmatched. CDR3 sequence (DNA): TGTGCCAGCAGCAGAGCCCCCACTAGCGGGAGAACCTACAATGAGCAGTTCTTC. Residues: CASSRAPTSGRTYNEQFF. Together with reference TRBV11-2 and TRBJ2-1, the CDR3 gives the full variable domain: EAGVAQSPRYKIIEKRQSVAFWCNPISGHATLYWYQQILGQGPKLLIQFQNNGVVDDSQLPKDRFSAERLKGVDSTLKIQPAKLEDSAVYLCASSRAPTSGRTYNEQFFGPGTRLTVL.

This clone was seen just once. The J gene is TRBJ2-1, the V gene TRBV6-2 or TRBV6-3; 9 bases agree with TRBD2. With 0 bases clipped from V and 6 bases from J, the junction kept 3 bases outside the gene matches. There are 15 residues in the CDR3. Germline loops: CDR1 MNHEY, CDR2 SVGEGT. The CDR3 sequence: CASSYSTSGPNEQFF. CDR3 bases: TGTGCCAGCAGTTACTCGACTAGCGGTCCCAATGAGCAGTTCTTC.

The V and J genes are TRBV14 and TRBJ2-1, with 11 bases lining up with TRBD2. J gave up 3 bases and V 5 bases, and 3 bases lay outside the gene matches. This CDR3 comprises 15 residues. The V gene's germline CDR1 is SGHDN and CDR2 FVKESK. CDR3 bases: TGTGCCAGCAGCAAAGGGACTAGCGGCTACAATGAGCAGTTCTTC. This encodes CASSKGTSGYNEQFF. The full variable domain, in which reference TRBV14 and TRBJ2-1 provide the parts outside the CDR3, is EAGVTQFPSHSVIEKGQTVTLRCDPISGHDNLYWYRRVMGKEIKFLLHFVKESKQDESGMPNNRFLAERTGGTYSTLKVQPAELEDSGVYFCASSKGTSGYNEQFFGPGTRLTVL.

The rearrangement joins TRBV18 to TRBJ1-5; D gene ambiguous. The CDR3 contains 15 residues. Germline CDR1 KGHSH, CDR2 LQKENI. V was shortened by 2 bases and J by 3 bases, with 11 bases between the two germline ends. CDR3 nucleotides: TGTGCCAGCTCACCAGACAATTTGTACAATCAGCCCCAGCATTTT. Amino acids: CASSPDNLYNQPQHF.

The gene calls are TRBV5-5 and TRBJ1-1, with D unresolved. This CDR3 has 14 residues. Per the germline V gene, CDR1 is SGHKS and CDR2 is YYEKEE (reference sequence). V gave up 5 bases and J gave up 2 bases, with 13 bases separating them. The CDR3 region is CASRHQAINTEAFF. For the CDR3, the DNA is TGTGCCAGCAGGCACCAGGCGATCAACACTGAAGCTTTCTTT.

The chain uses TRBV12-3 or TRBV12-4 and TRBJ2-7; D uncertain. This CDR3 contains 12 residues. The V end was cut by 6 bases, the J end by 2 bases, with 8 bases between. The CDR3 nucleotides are TGTGCCAGCAGCCGCGGACCCTACGAGCAGTACTTC. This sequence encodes CASSRGPYEQYF.

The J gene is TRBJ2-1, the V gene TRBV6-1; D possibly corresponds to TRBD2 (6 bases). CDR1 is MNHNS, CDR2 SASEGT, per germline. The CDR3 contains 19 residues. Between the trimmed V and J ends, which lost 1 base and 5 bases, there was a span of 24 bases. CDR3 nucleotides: TGTGCCAGCAGTGAAGATGAGGGTAGCAAGTTGGGGGAGGACAATGAGCAGTTCTTC. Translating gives CASSEDEGSKLGEDNEQFF.

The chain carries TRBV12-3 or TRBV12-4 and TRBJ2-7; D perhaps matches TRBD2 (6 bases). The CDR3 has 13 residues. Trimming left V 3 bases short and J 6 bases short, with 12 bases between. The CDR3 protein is CASSFATGGEQYF. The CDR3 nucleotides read TGTGCCAGCAGTTTCGCAACCGGGGGCGAGCAGTACTTC.

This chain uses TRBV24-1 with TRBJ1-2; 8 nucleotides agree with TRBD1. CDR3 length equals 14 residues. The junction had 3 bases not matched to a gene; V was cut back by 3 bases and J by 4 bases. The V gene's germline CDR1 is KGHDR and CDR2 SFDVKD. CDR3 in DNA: TGTGCCACCAGTGATGGACAGGGCTCCTATGGCTACACCTTC. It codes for CATSDGQGSYGYTF.

CDR3 amino acids: CASSVGGRYF. The DNA of the CDR3 is TGTGCCAGCAGTGTCGGGGGGCGGTACTTC. The rearrangement links TRBV2 to TRBJ2-4; weak D call: TRBD2 (7 bases). This CDR3 comprises 10 residues. Germline loops: CDR1 SNHLY, CDR2 FYNNEI. Trimming removed 4 bases at V and 15 bases at J, with 10 bases between.

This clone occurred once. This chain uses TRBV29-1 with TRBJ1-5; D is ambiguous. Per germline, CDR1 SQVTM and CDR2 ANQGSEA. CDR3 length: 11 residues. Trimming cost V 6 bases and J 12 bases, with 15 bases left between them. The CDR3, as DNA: TGCAGCGTCGTAGGTCCGGAGCGCCAGCATTTT. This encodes CSVVGPERQHF.

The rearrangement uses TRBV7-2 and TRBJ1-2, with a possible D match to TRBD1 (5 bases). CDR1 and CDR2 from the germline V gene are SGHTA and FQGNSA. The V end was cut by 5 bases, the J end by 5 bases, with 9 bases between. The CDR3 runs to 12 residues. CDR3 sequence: CASSPTGYGYTF. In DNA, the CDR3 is TGTGCCAGCAGCCCAACAGGTTATGGCTACACCTTC.

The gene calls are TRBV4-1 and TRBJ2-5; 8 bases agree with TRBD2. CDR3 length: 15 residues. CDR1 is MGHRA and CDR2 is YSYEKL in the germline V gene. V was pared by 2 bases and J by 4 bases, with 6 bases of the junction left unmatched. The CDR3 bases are TGCGCCAGCAGCCAATTCGGGGGGGCTTTAGAGACCCAGTACTTC. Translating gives CASSQFGGALETQYF.

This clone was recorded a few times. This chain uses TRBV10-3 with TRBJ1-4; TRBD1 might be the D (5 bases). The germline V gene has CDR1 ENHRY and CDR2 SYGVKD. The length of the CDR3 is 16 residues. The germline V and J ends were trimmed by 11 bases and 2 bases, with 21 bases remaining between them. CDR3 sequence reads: CASKDGGRATNEKLFF. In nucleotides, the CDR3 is TGTGCCTCAAAAGACGGGGGACGGGCGACTAATGAAAAACTGTTTTTT.

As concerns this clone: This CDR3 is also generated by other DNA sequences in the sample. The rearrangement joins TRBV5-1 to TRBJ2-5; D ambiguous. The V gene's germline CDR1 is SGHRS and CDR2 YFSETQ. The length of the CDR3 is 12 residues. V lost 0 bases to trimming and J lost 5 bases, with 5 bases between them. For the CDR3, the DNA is TGCGCCAGCAGCTTGGCCGGGGAGACCCAGTACTTC. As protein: CASSLAGETQYF.

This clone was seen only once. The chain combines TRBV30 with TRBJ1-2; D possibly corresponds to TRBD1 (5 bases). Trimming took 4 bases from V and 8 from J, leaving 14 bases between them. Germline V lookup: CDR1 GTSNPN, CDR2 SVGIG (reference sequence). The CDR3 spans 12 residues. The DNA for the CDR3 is TGTGCCTGGAAGGGTGGGACGGGAGGCTACACCTTC. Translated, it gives CAWKGGTGGYTF.

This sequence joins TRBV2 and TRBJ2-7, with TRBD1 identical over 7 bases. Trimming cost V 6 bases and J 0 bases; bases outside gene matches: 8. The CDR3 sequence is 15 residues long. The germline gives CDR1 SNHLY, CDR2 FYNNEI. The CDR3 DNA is TGTGCCAGCAGCGGATGGGGACAGAGCTCCTACGAGCAGTACTTC. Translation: CASSGWGQSSYEQYF.

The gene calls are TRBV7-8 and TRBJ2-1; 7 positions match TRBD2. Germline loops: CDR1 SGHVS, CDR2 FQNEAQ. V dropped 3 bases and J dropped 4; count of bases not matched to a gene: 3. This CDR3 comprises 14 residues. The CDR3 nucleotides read TGTGCCAGCAGCTTCGGCGGGGGATACAATGAGCAGTTCTTC. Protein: CASSFGGGYNEQFF.

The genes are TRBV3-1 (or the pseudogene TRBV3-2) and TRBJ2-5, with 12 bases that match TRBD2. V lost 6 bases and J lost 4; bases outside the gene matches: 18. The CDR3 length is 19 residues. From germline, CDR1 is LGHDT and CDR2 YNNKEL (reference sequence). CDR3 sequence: CASRPAATSGSVRGETQYF. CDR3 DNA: TGTGCCAGCAGACCCGCCGCGACTAGCGGGAGTGTTAGGGGAGAGACCCAGTACTTC.

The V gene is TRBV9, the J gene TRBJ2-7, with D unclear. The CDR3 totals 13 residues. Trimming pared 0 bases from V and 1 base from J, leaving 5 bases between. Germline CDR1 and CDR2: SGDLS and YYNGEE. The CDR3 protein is CASSVGDSYEQYF. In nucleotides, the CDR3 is TGTGCCAGCAGCGTAGGCGATTCCTACGAGCAGTACTTC.

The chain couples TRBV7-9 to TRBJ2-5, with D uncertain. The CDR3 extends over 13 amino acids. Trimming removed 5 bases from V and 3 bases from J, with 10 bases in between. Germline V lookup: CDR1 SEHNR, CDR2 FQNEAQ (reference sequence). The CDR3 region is CASSNGREETQYF. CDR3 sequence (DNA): TGTGCCAGCAGCAATGGACGGGAAGAGACCCAGTACTTC.

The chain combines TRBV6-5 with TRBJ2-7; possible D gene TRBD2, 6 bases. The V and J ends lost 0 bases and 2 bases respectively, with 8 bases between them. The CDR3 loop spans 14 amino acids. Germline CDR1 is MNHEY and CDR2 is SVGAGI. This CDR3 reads CASSYSGLAYEQYV. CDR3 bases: TGTGCCAGCAGTTACTCGGGACTTGCCTACGAGCAGTACGTC.

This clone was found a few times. CDR3 in DNA: TGTGCCACCAGCTGGGGAGCAACTAATGAAAAACTGTTTTTT. It specifies CATSWGATNEKLFF. J is TRBJ1-4 and V is TRBV15; no clear D gene. The CDR3 spans 14 residues. V was cut by 5 bases and J by 0 bases, with 7 bases left in between. Germline V lookup: CDR1 LNHNV, CDR2 YYDKDF (reference sequence).

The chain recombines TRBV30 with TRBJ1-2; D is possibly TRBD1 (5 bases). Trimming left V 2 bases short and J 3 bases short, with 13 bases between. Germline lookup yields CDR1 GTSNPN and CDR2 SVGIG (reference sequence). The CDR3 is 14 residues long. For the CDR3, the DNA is TGTGCCTGGAGTAACGGGATGGGGGACTATGGCTACACCTTC. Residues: CAWSNGMGDYGYTF.